A selection of T cell receptor beta chains follows, all from one sample in a study of T cell repertoires in cytomegalovirus infection. No antigen has been assigned to these receptors. TCRdb itself ran the reads through MiXCR, one entry per CDR3 protein. The sample has about half a million distinct CDR3 sequences, about 33% seen once; the top ten hold roughly a sixth. This sample comprised cultured PBMCs, obtained from culture after CMV antigen stimulation. The receptor set was obtained from a human donor in good health (CMV status not recorded). Some clones in this sample may be carry-over from other donors' samples. The CDR3 runs from the conserved cysteine through the conserved F or W. The D gene is left open where the match is weak. Size values are once, few and many counts, or a class for expanded clones, and some rows have none.

TRBJ1-1 NA TRBV7-8 many TGTGCCAGCAGCCCGTCAGGGACAAGATCCACTGAAGCTTTCTTT CASSPSGTRSTEAFF
TRBJ1-2 NA TRBV19 few TGTGCCAGTAGCGAAACCGGGACACTGGACTATGGCTACACCTTC CASSETGTLDYGYTF
TRBJ2-6 NA TRBV19 once TGTGCCAGTAGTCCCTCCGGGGTGGCTAACGGGGCCAACGTCCTGACTTTC CASSPSGVANGANVLTF
TRBJ2-1 NA TRBV11-2 few TGTGCCAGCAGCACGGTCTATGAGCAGTTCTTC CASSTVYEQFF
TRBJ1-1 NA TRBV12-3/TRBV12-4 NA TGTGCCAGCAGTTTGAACAGGGCGGACACTGAAGCTTTCTTT CASSLNRADTEAFF
TRBJ2-4 NA TRBV12-3/TRBV12-4 few TGTGCCAGCAGTTTATCTGGGCAGGGTTATGCAAACATTCAGTACTTC CASSLSGQGYANIQYF
TRBJ2-7 TRBD1 TRBV7-2 many TGTGCCAGCAGCTTCCTTATATCCCGGGGACAGGGTTTCTCCGAGCAGTACTTC CASSFLISRGQGFSEQYF
TRBJ2-1 TRBD1 TRBV29-1 NA TGCAGCGTTATCATCAGGGGGCAGGCGACTCTCCACTACAATGAGCAGTTCTTC CSVIIRGQATLHYNEQFF
TRBJ2-1 NA TRBV6-2/TRBV6-3 few TGTGCCAGCAGTCAAACCGGAGTCACTTCCTACAATGAGCAGTTCTTC CASSQTGVTSYNEQFF
TRBJ1-1 NA TRBV7-2 many TGTGCCAGCAGCTCCAGGGGCACTGAAGCTTTCTTT CASSSRGTEAFF
TRBJ2-7 NA TRBV6-5 NA TGTGCCAGCAGTCGCCCGGGTGTTGCGCACTCCTACGAGCAGTACTTC CASSRPGVAHSYEQYF
TRBJ2-1 TRBD2 TRBV7-2 many TGTGCCAGCAGCTTCCGCGGGAGGGCCAGTAAGGGTGAGCAGTTCTTC CASSFRGRASKGEQFF
TRBJ2-7 NA TRBV12-3/TRBV12-4 many TGTGCCAGCAGTTTAGCAGGGTCCTACGAGCAGTACTTC CASSLAGSYEQYF
TRBJ2-3 NA TRBV7-3 few TGTGCCAGCAGCTTAATAGGCTCGGGGGCAGATACGCAGTATTTT CASSLIGSGADTQYF
TRBJ2-1 TRBD2 TRBV6-2/TRBV6-3 few TGTGCCAGCAAGCTAGCGGGTGACAATGAGCAGTTCTTC CASKLAGDNEQFF
TRBJ2-5 NA TRBV11-3 many TGTGCCAGCAGCTTCTCGGGGACACACCAAGAGACCCAGTACTTC CASSFSGTHQETQYF
TRBJ1-5 TRBD1 TRBV12-3/TRBV12-4 few TGTGCCAGCAGTTTAGACAGGGGGCGAAATCAGCCCCAGCATTTT CASSLDRGRNQPQHF
TRBJ2-5 NA TRBV7-2 few TGTGCCAGCAGCAGGGGATTCTCCGAGACCCAGTACTTC CASSRGFSETQYF
TRBJ2-2 NA TRBV7-2 many TGTGCCAGCAGCTTAGGCTCCAACACCGGGGAGCTGTTTTTT CASSLGSNTGELFF
TRBJ2-1 NA TRBV19 few TGTGCCAGTAGTATAGCCTTCAGGGCCGCCCCCTACAATGAGCAGTTCTTC CASSIAFRAAPYNEQFF
TRBJ1-2 NA TRBV20-1 many TGCAGTGCTAGAGCACGGGGTTGGGAAGGTGGCTACACCTTC CSARARGWEGGYTF
TRBJ2-1 TRBD1 TRBV12-3/TRBV12-4 few TGTGCCAGCAGCCCCCGTAACCTTTTCGGGACAGGTCTAGATGAGCAGTTCTTC CASSPRNLFGTGLDEQFF